This T cell receptor beta chain is from a study of beta chain features in type 1 diabetes. General observations from the study: TCRB CDR3s were moderately but significantly shorter in Type 1 diabetes patients in all four CD4+ subsets.

What was sequenced were expressed TCRB transcripts, since all of the isolated RNA had been reverse transcribed. Method: immunoSEQ multiplex PCR; TCRdb's copy keeps in-frame clones and lacks some. This table has a few hundred thousand clones, around 25% appearing once. Averaging approximately 0.11 L, one heparinised blood draw was given by each donor. Each population that was sorted was more than 98% pure. This CDR3 is built from 14 residues. The V and J ends lost 6 bases and 4 bases, in that order; junction bases with no gene match: 7. Germline V lookup: CDR1 KGHSH, CDR2 LQKENI. About this clone itself: The antigen is undetermined.

The sample taken for sequencing was naive CD4+ T cells from blood. This TCR came from a woman in her 30s with type 1 diabetes. The chain employs TRBV18 and TRBJ1-1, with TRBD1 identical over 8 bases. This CDR3 is CASSQTGELTEAFF. CDR3 DNA sequence: TGTGCCAGCTCTCAGACAGGGGAGCTCACTGAAGCTTTCTTT.